The 28 T cell receptor beta chains presented below share a single source sample, sequenced in a study of PD-1 blockade in mismatch repair-deficient tumors. The data were produced by immunoSEQ multiplex PCR, yet TCRdb's version contains in-frame clones alone and is incomplete. The sample contains about 100,000 clones, 70% to 85% of which appear only once. The sequencing here drew on peripheral blood, taken about eight months after starting pembrolizumab. These receptors all come from an adult with mismatch repair-deficient cancer.

The chain employs TRBV21-1 and TRBJ2-7; the D segment call TRBD2 is taken from the table without a DNA check. TRBV21-1 is recorded as a pseudogene. The CDR3 is 18 residues long. The CDR3 spells CASSKEEGTSLFLGEQYF. Here the CDR3 DNA reads TGTGCCAGCAGCAAAGAGGAAGGGACTTCGCTCTTCCTCGGCGAGCAGTACTTC.

V and J are TRBV5-4 and TRBJ2-5; 9 positions agree with TRBD1. The V gene end was trimmed by 4 bases and the J gene end by 5 bases; junction bases not matched to a gene: 3. Germline CDR1 reads SGHNT; CDR2 reads YYREEE (reference sequence). The CDR3 is made up of 13 amino acids. The CDR3 DNA follows: TGTGCCAGCAGCGACAGGGGGGGGGAGACCCAGTACTTC. It yields the protein CASSDRGGETQYF.

On this clone itself: The junction and the germline gene differ at one end; a read error may be behind it. The gene calls are TRBV9 and TRBJ2-7; 7 positions match TRBD2. This CDR3 spans 14 amino acids. Per the germline V gene, CDR1 is SGDLS and CDR2 is YYNGEE. The DNA for the CDR3 is TGTGCCAGCAGCGTAGGGTCCACCGGGGGGACCGCTTTCTTC. Protein product: CASSVGSTGGTAFF. Full variable domain (rest looked up from reference TRBV9 and TRBJ2-7): DSGVTQTPKHLITATGQRVTLRCSPRSGDLSVYWYQQSLDQGLQFLIQYYNGEERAKGNILERFSAQQFPDLHSELNLSSLELGDSALYFCASSVGSTGGTAFFGPGTRLTVT.

This clone has a handful of counts. The V call is TRBV5-6, the J call TRBJ1-5; 7 bases are a match to TRBD1. Germline assignment: CDR1 SGHDT and CDR2 YYEEEE. The CDR3 has 16 amino acids. J was trimmed by 2 bases and V by 4 bases; bases with no gene match: 9. CDR3 DNA sequence: TGTGCCAGCAGCGTAACAGGGGACTTAGGCAATCAGCCCCAGCATTTT. It codes for CASSVTGDLGNQPQHF. Using reference TRBV5-6 and TRBJ1-5 for the parts outside the CDR3, the full variable domain is DAGVTQSPTHLIKTRGQQVTLRCSPKSGHDTVSWYQQALGQGPQFIFQYYEEEERQRGNFPDRFSGHQFPNYSSELNVNALLLGDSALYLCASSVTGDLGNQPQHFGDGTRLSIL.

This chain links TRBV7-3 with TRBJ2-3, with 8 bases lining up with TRBD2. The CDR3 is 15 amino acids. J lost 3 bases, V lost 1 base, and 3 bases had no gene match. The germline CDR1 and CDR2 sequences are SGHTA and FQGTGA. The chain's CDR3 is CASSLKIAGTDTQYF. Written as DNA, the CDR3 is TGTGCCAGCAGCTTAAAAATAGCGGGAACAGATACGCAGTATTTT.

This clone was detected only a few times. The chain joins TRBV11-2 to TRBJ1-5; D is uncertain. The germline V gene encodes CDR1 SGHAT and CDR2 FQNNGV. Trimming shortened V by 5 bases and J by 2 bases, and 16 bases separated the two germline ends. The CDR3 consists of 16 residues. The CDR3 is CASSVDGLLGNQPQHF. For the CDR3, the DNA is TGTGCCAGCAGCGTGGACGGACTATTAGGCAATCAGCCCCAGCATTTT.

The chain couples TRBV6-1 to TRBJ1-3; TRBD1 might be the D (6 bases). The V end was cut by 7 bases, the J end by 7 bases, with 14 bases between. The CDR3 covers 13 residues. Germline assignment: CDR1 MNHNS and CDR2 SASEGT. The CDR3 bases are TGTGCCAGCATAACCCGGGACACTAACACCATATATTTT. Translating gives CASITRDTNTIYF.

This clone was recorded once. This chain uses TRBV10-3 with TRBJ2-1; D possibly corresponds to TRBD2 (7 bases). Trimming pared 3 bases from V and 2 bases from J, leaving 11 bases between. The germline CDR1 and CDR2 sequences are ENHRY and SYGVKD. CDR3 length equals 15 residues. CDR3 sequence: CAISEGGDPYNEQFF. DNA for the CDR3: TGTGCCATCAGTGAAGGGGGGGACCCCTACAATGAGCAGTTCTTC.

The chain joins TRBV7-6 to TRBJ2-3; TRBD2 might be the D (5 bases). Trimming took off 5 bases at V and 6 bases at J, with 12 bases between the two ends. CDR1 is SGHVS, CDR2 FNYEAQ, per germline. The CDR3 runs to 13 residues. CDR3 region: CASSPESGDTQYF. Here the CDR3 DNA reads TGTGCCAGCAGCCCGGAATCGGGGGATACGCAGTATTTT.

The genes are TRBV4-2 and TRBJ2-5; tentatively, D is TRBD2 (6 bases). V was pared by 1 base and J by 5 bases, with 14 bases between. Germline CDR1 and CDR2: LGHNA and YNFKEQ. There are 15 residues in the CDR3. The DNA for the CDR3 is TGTGCCAGCAGCCAAGGGGGACTGGCCTCGGAGACCCAGTACTTC. This codes for CASSQGGLASETQYF.

This chain uses TRBV30 with TRBJ1-1; D unclear. With 0 bases removed from V and 6 bases from J, the gap between germline ends came to 8 bases. Germline V gives CDR1 GTSNPN, CDR2 SVGIG (reference sequence). The CDR3 length is 12 residues. In DNA, the CDR3 is TGTGCCTGGAGTGTACAACGGCCTGAAGCTTTCTTT. Translating it yields CAWSVQRPEAFF.

Only a few counts were recorded for this clone. The chain couples TRBV28 to TRBJ1-2; 7 bases match TRBD1. Losses at the gene ends were 7 bases for V and 4 bases for J; bases not matched to a gene: 15. In germline, CDR1 is MDHEN, CDR2 SYDVKM. CDR3 size: 16 residues. CDR3 DNA sequence: TGTGCCAGCATCGAGCAGGGGGTCGAATTTGTCTATGGCTACACCTTC. It encodes CASIEQGVEFVYGYTF.

The V gene is TRBV19, the J gene TRBJ1-2; 10 bases agree with TRBD1. V dropped 6 bases and J dropped 7; count of bases not matched to a gene: 11. The CDR3 has 15 residues. The germline V gene encodes CDR1 LNHDA and CDR2 SQIVND (reference sequence). CDR3 region: CASRKTGGAPLGYTF. CDR3 nucleotide sequence: TGTGCCAGTAGGAAGACAGGGGGCGCCCCACTTGGCTACACCTTC. The full variable domain, in which reference TRBV19 and TRBJ1-2 provide the parts outside the CDR3, is DGGITQSPKYLFRKEGQNVTLSCEQNLNHDAMYWYRQDPGQGLRLIYYSQIVNDFQKGDIAEGYSVSREKKESFPLTVTSAQKNPTAFYLCASRKTGGAPLGYTFGSGTRLTVV.

This clone showed up just once. The chain links TRBV19 to TRBJ1-2; tentative D call: TRBD1 (5 bases). The CDR3 covers 16 residues. V was pared by 3 bases and J by 2 bases, with 16 bases between. Germline CDR1 LNHDA, CDR2 SQIVND (reference sequence). The DNA for the CDR3 is TGTGCCAGTAGTATTCCCAAGGAGTGGGACAACTATGGCTACACCTTC. This encodes CASSIPKEWDNYGYTF.

The table lists this clone with a few counts. The genes are TRBV2 and TRBJ2-2, with 9 bases that match TRBD2. Per the germline V gene, CDR1 is SNHLY and CDR2 is FYNNEI. This CDR3 is 15 amino acids long. Trimming removed 6 bases from V and 5 bases from J; junction bases left unmatched: 7. The CDR3 is CASSRSGGKTGELFF. CDR3 bases: TGTGCCAGCAGCCGGAGCGGGGGGAAAACCGGGGAGCTGTTTTTT. Drawing the rest from reference TRBV2 and TRBJ2-2, the complete variable domain is EPEVTQTPSHQVTQMGQEVILRCVPISNHLYFYWYRQILGQKVEFLVSFYNNEISEKSEIFDDQFSVERPDGSNFTLKIRSTKLEDSAMYFCASSRSGGKTGELFFGEGSRLTVL.

The chain has TRBV5-1 and TRBJ2-4; 8 bases map to TRBD1. Germline-derived CDR1 and CDR2 are SGHRS and YFSETQ. V lost 1 base and J lost 1; bases outside the gene matches: 10. The CDR3 is made up of 18 amino acids. The CDR3 region has the DNA TGCGCCAGCAGCTTGTTTGGACAGGGTGAAACCGCCAAAAACATTCAGTACTTC. Translated: CASSLFGQGETAKNIQYF.

CDR3 sequence: CATSLGQGANQPQHF. In nucleotides, the CDR3 is TGTGCCACCAGCCTGGGACAGGGGGCCAATCAGCCCCAGCATTTT. The V call is TRBV15, the J call TRBJ1-5; 12 bases line up with TRBD1. This CDR3 is built from 15 residues. Looked up from germline, CDR1 is LNHNV and CDR2 is YYDKDF (reference sequence). Germline trimming cut 5 bases from V and 3 bases from J; bases unmatched to any gene: 2.

The chain joins TRBV29-1 to TRBJ2-3, with 7 bases aligning to TRBD1. The germline V gene encodes CDR1 SQVTM and CDR2 ANQGSEA. The CDR3 covers 12 residues. Trimming at V came to 7 bases and at J to 9 bases, leaving 10 bases not matched to a gene. CDR3 coding DNA: TGCAGCGCAGCAAACAGGGGCCGAACGCAGTATTTT. This gives the protein CSAANRGRTQYF.

This CDR3 reads CASSLLAGGSPTYNEQFF. As DNA, the CDR3 is TGTGCCAGCAGCTTGTTAGCGGGAGGATCCCCTACCTACAATGAGCAGTTCTTC. The gene calls are TRBV5-6 and TRBJ2-1, with TRBD2 identical over 10 bases. The CDR3 has 18 residues. In germline, CDR1 is SGHDT, CDR2 YYEEEE. V dropped 1 base and J dropped 2; count of bases not matched to a gene: 9.

Only a few counts were recorded for this clone. The CDR3 nucleotides are TGCGCCAGCAGCCAAGACCCTTTTACTGAAGCTTTCTTT. Translated, it gives CASSQDPFTEAFF. This rearrangement joins TRBV4-1 to TRBJ1-1; no clear D. The CDR3 runs 13 residues. V lost 0 bases and J 5 bases, leaving 7 bases between the germline ends. Germline V gene sequence: CDR1 MGHRA, CDR2 YSYEKL.

The rearrangement links TRBV4-2 to TRBJ2-5; D gene uncertain. This CDR3 has 13 residues. Trimming took 2 bases from V and 0 from J, leaving 4 bases between them. CDR1 is LGHNA and CDR2 is YNFKEQ in the germline V gene. The DNA for the CDR3 is TGTGCCAGCAGCCAATCGGACCAAGAGACCCAGTACTTC. It specifies CASSQSDQETQYF.

The V and J genes are TRBV13 and TRBJ1-1, with D perhaps TRBD1 (6 bases). V was clipped by 6 bases and J by 0 bases, with 14 bases between them. The CDR3 extends over 15 amino acids. CDR1 and CDR2 from the germline V gene are PRHDT and FYEKMQ (reference sequence). The CDR3, as DNA: TGTGCCAGCAGGGCGGAGGGGGGTTTGAACACTGAAGCTTTCTTT. It yields the protein CASRAEGGLNTEAFF.

The rearrangement uses TRBV4-1 and TRBJ2-3, with TRBD1 matching 7 bases. V was pared by 1 base and J by 2 bases, with 3 bases of the junction left unmatched. Germline V gene data show CDR1 as MGHRA and CDR2 as YSYEKL. CDR3 length: 15 amino acids. Here the CDR3 reads CASSQGQGDTDTQYF. The CDR3 DNA reads as TGCGCCAGCAGCCAAGGACAGGGAGACACAGATACGCAGTATTTT.

This clone was observed a single time. CDR3 sequence (DNA): TGCGCCAGCAGCACTGGACAGGGAAACACCATATATTTT. Amino acids: CASSTGQGNTIYF. This chain uses TRBV5-1 with TRBJ1-3, with D tentatively TRBD1 (6 bases). The CDR3 is made up of 13 amino acids. Germline loops: CDR1 SGHRS, CDR2 YFSETQ. V dropped 4 bases and J dropped 4 bases, with 9 bases sitting between them.

This rearrangement joins TRBV12-5 to TRBJ2-1; D gene unclear. V shed 4 bases and J shed 7 bases, with 2 bases lying between them. The V gene's germline CDR1 is LGHNT and CDR2 FRNRAP. The CDR3 extends over 10 amino acids. CDR3 sequence (DNA): TGTGCTAGTGGTTGGAATGAGCAGTTCTTC. Translation: CASGWNEQFF.

In the case of this clone: An end of the junction differs from the germline gene, which may be a read error. J is TRBJ2-2 and V is TRBV7-7; 13 bases line up with TRBD2. CDR3 size: 17 residues. Germline V gives CDR1 SSHAT, CDR2 FNYEAQ (reference sequence). This chain's CDR3 is CASSPGLAGVFTGELFF. CDR3 coding DNA: TGTGCTAGCAGCCCCGGACTAGCGGGAGTTTTTACCGGGGAGCTGTTTTTT. Combining the CDR3 with reference TRBV7-7 and TRBJ2-2 gives the whole variable domain GAGVSQSPRYKVTKRGQDVTLRCDPISSHATLYWYQQALGQGPEFLTYFNYEAQPDKSGLPSDRFSAERPEGSISTLTIQRTEQRDSAMYRCASSPGLAGVFTGELFFGEGSRLTVL.

This clone has ten or more counts. CDR3 sequence (DNA): TGTGCCAGCAGCCCGTGGATGGCAGGGGCCTACGAGCAGTACTTC. Its protein is CASSPWMAGAYEQYF. The chain links TRBV5-4 to TRBJ2-7; possible D gene TRBD1, 6 bases. This CDR3 has 15 residues. Germline V gives CDR1 SGHNT, CDR2 YYREEE (reference sequence). The ends were cut back, 4 bases at V and 2 bases at J, with 16 bases in the middle. The whole variable domain, filled in from reference TRBV5-4 and TRBJ2-7, reads ETGVTQSPTHLIKTRGQQVTLRCSSQSGHNTVSWYQQALGQGPQFIFQYYREEENGRGNFPPRFSGLQFPNYSSELNVNALELDDSALYLCASSPWMAGAYEQYFGPGTRLTVT.

The chain employs TRBV4-3 and TRBJ1-1; D gene uncertain. Trimming left V 0 bases short and J 3 bases short, with 5 bases between. CDR1 is LGHNA and CDR2 is YSLEER in the germline V gene. There are 13 residues in the CDR3. This CDR3 reads CASSQDWYTEAFF. Here the CDR3 DNA reads TGCGCCAGCAGCCAAGACTGGTACACTGAAGCTTTCTTT.